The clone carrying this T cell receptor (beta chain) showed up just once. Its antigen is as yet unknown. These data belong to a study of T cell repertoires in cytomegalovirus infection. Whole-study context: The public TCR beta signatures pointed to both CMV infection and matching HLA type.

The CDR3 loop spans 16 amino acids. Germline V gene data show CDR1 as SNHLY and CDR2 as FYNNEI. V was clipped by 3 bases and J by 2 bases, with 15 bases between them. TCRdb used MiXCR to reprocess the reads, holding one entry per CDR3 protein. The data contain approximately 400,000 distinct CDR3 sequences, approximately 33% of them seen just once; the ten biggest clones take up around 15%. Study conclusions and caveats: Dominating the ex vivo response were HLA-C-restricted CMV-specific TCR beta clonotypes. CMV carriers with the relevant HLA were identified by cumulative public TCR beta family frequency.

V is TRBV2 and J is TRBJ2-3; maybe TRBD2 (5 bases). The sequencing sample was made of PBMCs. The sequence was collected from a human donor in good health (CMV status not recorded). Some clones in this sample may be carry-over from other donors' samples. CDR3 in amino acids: CASSELAGLNTDTQYF. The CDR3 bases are TGTGCCAGCAGTGAGCTAGCAGGTCTTAACACAGATACGCAGTATTTT.